Listed here is a single T cell receptor beta chain. This sample is drawn from a study of blood T cell repertoires in COVID-19. Per the germline V gene, CDR1 is LGHDT and CDR2 is YNNKEL (reference sequence). V lost 4 bases and J lost 5; bases outside the gene matches: 2. This CDR3 contains 14 residues. Assay: immunoSEQ multiplex PCR; the TCRdb copy retains only in-frame clones and omits some. The table lists 150,000 to 200,000 clones, approximately 92% of them singletons. The clonotype was recovered from a woman aged 40 to 49 with acute COVID-19. The V call is TRBV3-1 (or the pseudogene TRBV3-2), the J call TRBJ2-5, with TRBD2 matching 12 bases. The sample taken for sequencing was PBMCs or T cells enriched from blood (not recorded which). As DNA, the CDR3 is TGTGCCAGCAGCCGACTAGCGGGGGAGGAGACCCAGTACTTC. This codes for CASSRLAGEETQYF.